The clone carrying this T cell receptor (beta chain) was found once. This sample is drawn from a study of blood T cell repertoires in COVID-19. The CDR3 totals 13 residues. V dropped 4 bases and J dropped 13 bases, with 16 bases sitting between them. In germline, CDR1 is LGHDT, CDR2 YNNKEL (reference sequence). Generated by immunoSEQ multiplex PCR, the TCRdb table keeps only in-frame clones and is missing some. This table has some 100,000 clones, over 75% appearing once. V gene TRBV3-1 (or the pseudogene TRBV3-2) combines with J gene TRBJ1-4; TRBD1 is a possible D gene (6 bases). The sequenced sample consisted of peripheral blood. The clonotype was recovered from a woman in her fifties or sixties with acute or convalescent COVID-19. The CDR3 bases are TGTGCCAGCAGCCCCACGACAGGAACAGTACTGTTTTTT. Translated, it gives CASSPTTGTVLFF.